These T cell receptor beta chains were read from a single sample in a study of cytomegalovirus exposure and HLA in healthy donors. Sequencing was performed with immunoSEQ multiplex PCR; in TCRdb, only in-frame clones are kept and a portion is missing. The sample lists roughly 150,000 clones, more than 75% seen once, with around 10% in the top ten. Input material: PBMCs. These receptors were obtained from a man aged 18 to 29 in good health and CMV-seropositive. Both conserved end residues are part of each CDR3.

CDR3 protein: CASSFQGAGEQFF; V gene: TRBV7-7
CDR3 protein: CASSFLEQGLNSPLHF; V gene: TRBV5-1
CDR3 protein: CASHPSENTEAFF; V gene: TRBV6-5
CDR3 protein: CASSTRTGTQYF; V gene: TRBV2
CDR3 protein: CASRTTGFGGYGYTF; V gene: TRBV7-2
CDR3 protein: CASSVDSLNTEAFF; V gene: TRBV9
CDR3 protein: CASSETTRSGYTF; V gene: TRBV6-1
CDR3 protein: CSVWTGNSYEQYF; V gene: TRBV29-1
CDR3 protein: CASSLGQGARTEAFF; V gene: TRBV11-2
CDR3 protein: CASSRTEVYEQYF; V gene: TRBV6-6
CDR3 protein: CAWSVGQGYEQYF; V gene: TRBV30
CDR3 protein: CASSPQGAPETQYF; V gene: TRBV7-3
CDR3 protein: CASRLGQLVLRQYF; V gene: TRBV10-2
CDR3 protein: CASSLGMNTEAFF; V gene: TRBV7-2
CDR3 protein: CASSLSRTSFYEQYF; V gene: TRBV11-2
CDR3 protein: CASSSSPGQGGYEQYF; V gene: TRBV6-5
CDR3 protein: CASSELAGQNNEQFF; V gene: TRBV7-6
CDR3 protein: CAWRNAFLAGGHYNEQFF; V gene: TRBV30
CDR3 protein: CASSYSPGALNTEAFF; V gene: TRBV6-6
CDR3 protein: CASILSEKSYEQYF; V gene: TRBV2
CDR3 protein: CASRPPLAGETQYF; V gene: TRBV2
CDR3 protein: CAWSPLQGVDQPQHF; V gene: TRBV30
CDR3 protein: CASSEAAGLGNYGYTF; V gene: TRBV2
CDR3 protein: CASSARGGAGNTIYF; V gene: TRBV9
CDR3 protein: CASSATGLQETQYF; V gene: TRBV7-8
CDR3 protein: CAIRGQEEAFF; V gene: TRBV10-3
CDR3 protein: CASSASPTGGYYEQYF; V gene: TRBV9
CDR3 protein: CASRLAGGLDGTYEQYF; V gene: TRBV12-2
CDR3 protein: CASLRAGEGDTQYF; V gene: TRBV5-1
CDR3 protein: CATSSIRRPFRADTQYF; V gene: TRBV15
CDR3 protein: CASRGTVTGGTYGYTF; V gene: TRBV27
CDR3 protein: CAISSTSGSSYEQYF; V gene: TRBV10-3
CDR3 protein: CASSLTRVDEQFF; V gene: TRBV7-3
CDR3 protein: CASSFRGSSNTGELFF; V gene: TRBV5-1
CDR3 protein: CASREERTGELFF; V gene: TRBV19
CDR3 protein: CASSLARLGLPYNEQFF; V gene: TRBV11-3
CDR3 protein: CASSLAAGGNQPQHF; V gene: TRBV27
CDR3 protein: CASNSRVEQPQHF; V gene: TRBV19
CDR3 protein: CASSIHRVSEQYF; V gene: TRBV27
CDR3 protein: CASSTSGLRFYEQYF; V gene: TRBV28
CDR3 protein: CASSAGYQETQYF; V gene: TRBV7-6
CDR3 protein: CASSRRTDTQYF; V gene: TRBV13
CDR3 protein: CASSPTGESYEQYF; V gene: TRBV18
CDR3 protein: CASQFAGRTDTQYF; V gene: TRBV18
CDR3 protein: CASSEWTAEAFF; V gene: TRBV6-1
CDR3 protein: CSVGTPYGYTF; V gene: TRBV29-1
CDR3 protein: CASSTLDYSGPYNEQFF; V gene: TRBV9